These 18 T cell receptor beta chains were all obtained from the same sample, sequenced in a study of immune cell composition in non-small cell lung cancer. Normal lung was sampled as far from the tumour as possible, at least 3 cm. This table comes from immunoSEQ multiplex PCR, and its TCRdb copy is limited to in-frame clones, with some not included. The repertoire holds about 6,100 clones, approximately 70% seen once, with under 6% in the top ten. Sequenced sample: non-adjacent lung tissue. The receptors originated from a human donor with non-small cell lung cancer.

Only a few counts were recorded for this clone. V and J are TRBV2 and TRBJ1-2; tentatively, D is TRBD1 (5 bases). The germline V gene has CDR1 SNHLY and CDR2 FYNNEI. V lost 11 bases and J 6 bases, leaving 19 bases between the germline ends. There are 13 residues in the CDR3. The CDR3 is CAGGRGAFDGYTF. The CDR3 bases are TGTGCCGGAGGGAGAGGGGCGTTTGATGGCTACACCTTC.

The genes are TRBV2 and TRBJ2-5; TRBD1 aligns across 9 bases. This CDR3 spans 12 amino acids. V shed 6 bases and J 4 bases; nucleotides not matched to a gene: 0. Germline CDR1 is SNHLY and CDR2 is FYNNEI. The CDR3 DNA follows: TGTGCCAGCAGGACAGGGGGAGAGACCCAGTACTTC. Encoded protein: CASRTGGETQYF.

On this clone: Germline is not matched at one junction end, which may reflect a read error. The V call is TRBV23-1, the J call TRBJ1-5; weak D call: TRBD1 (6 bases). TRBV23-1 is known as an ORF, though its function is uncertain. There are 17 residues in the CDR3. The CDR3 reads CASSQSAPQGSDQPQHF. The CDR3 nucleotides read TGCGCCAGCAGTCAATCAGCGCCACAGGGTAGCGATCAGCCCCAGCATTTT.

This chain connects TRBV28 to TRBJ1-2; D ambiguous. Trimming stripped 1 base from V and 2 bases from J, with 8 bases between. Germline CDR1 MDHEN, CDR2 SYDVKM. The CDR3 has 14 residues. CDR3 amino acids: CASSLLGQNYGYTF. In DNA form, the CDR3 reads TGTGCCAGCAGTTTATTGGGCCAGAACTATGGCTACACCTTC.

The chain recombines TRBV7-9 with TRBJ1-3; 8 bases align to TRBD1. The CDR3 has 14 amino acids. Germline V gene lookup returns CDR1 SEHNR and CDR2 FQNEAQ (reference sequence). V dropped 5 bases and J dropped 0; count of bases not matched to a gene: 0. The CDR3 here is CASSDRGSGNTIYF. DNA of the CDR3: TGTGCCAGCAGCGACAGGGGCTCTGGAAACACCATATATTTT. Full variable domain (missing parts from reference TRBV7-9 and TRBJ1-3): DTGVSQNPRHKITKRGQNVTFRCDPISEHNRLYWYRQTLGQGPEFLTYFQNEAQLEKSRLLSDRFSAERPKGSFSTLEIQRTEQGDSAMYLCASSDRGSGNTIYFGEGSWLTVV.

CDR3 region: CASSHNLRNQPQHF. In DNA form, the CDR3 reads TGCGCCAGCAGCCATAACCTCAGAAATCAGCCCCAGCATTTT. V and J are TRBV4-3 and TRBJ1-5, with unresolved D. Trimming took 3 bases from V and 4 from J, leaving 10 bases between them. The CDR3 spans 14 residues. CDR1 and CDR2 (germline): LGHNA, YSLEER.

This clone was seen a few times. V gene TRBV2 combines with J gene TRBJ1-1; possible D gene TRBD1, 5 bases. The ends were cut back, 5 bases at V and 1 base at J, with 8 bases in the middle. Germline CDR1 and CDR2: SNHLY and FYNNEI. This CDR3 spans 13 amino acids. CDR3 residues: CASSLGGNTEAFF. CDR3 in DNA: TGTGCCAGCAGTCTCGGGGGGAACACTGAAGCTTTCTTT. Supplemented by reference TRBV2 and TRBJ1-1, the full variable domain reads EPEVTQTPSHQVTQMGQEVILRCVPISNHLYFYWYRQILGQKVEFLVSFYNNEISEKSEIFDDQFSVERPDGSNFTLKIRSTKLEDSAMYFCASSLGGNTEAFFGQGTRLTVV.

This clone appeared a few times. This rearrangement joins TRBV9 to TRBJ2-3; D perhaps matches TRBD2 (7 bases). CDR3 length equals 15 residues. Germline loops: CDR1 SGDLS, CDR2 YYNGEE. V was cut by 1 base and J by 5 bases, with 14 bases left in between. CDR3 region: CASSVIGGLEDTQYF. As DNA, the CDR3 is TGTGCCAGCAGCGTAATCGGGGGGCTTGAAGATACGCAGTATTTT.

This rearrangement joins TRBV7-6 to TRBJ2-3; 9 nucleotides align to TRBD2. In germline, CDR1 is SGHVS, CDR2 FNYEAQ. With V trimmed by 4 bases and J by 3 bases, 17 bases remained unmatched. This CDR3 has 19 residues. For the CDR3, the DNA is TGTGCCAGCAGCTGGGACCTCGTACGGCGGGGGGGCATGACAGATACGCAGTATTTT. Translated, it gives CASSWDLVRRGGMTDTQYF.

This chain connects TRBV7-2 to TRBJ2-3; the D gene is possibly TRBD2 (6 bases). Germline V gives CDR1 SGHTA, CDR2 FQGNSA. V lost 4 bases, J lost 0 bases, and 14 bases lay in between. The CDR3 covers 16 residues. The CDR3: CASSSGRGASTDTQYF. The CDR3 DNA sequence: TGTGCCAGCAGCTCTGGGCGGGGCGCAAGCACAGATACGCAGTATTTT.

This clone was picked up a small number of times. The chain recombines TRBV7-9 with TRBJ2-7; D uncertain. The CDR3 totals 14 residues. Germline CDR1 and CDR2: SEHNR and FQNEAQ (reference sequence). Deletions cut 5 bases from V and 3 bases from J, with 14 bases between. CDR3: CASSPPAVGYEQYF. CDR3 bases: TGTGCCAGCAGCCCTCCGGCGGTTGGCTACGAGCAGTACTTC.

CDR3 sequence reads: CASSSMVWDRDRDQPQHF. CDR3 DNA: TGTGCCAGTAGTAGTATGGTTTGGGACAGGGATCGAGATCAGCCCCAGCATTTT. The V call is TRBV19, the J call TRBJ1-5; 9 bases match TRBD1. Germline values: CDR1 LNHDA, CDR2 SQIVND (reference sequence). This CDR3 contains 18 residues. Trimming cost V 4 bases and J 5 bases; bases outside gene matches: 15.

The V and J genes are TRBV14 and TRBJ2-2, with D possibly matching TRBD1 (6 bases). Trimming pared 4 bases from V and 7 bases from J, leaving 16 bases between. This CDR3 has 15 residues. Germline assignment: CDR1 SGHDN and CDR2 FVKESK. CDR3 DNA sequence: TGTGCCAGCAGCCTAACCAACAGGGCGGTCGGGGAGCTGTTTTTT. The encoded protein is CASSLTNRAVGELFF.

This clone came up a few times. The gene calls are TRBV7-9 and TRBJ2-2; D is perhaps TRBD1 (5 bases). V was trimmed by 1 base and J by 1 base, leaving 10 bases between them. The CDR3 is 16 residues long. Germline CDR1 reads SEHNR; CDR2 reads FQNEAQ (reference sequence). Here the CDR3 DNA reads TGTGCCAGCAGCTTAGATCTAGGGGTGAACACCGGGGAGCTGTTTTTT. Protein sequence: CASSLDLGVNTGELFF.

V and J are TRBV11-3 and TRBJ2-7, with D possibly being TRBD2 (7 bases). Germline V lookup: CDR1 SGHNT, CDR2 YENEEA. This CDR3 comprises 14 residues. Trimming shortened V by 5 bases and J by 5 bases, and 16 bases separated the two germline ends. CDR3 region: CASSTRGGEDEQYF. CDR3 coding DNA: TGTGCCAGCAGCACTAGAGGGGGGGAGGACGAGCAGTACTTC.

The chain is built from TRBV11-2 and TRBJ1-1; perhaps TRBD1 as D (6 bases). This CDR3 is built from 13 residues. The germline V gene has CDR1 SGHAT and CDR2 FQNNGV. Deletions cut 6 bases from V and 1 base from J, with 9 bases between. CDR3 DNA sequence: TGTGCCAGCAGGACAGGACCGAACACTGAAGCTTTCTTT. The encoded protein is CASRTGPNTEAFF.

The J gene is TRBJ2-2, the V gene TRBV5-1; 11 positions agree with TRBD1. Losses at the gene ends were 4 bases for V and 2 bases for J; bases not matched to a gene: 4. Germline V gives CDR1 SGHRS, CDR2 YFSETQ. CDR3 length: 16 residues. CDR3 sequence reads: CASSPGQGANTGELFF. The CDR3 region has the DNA TGCGCCAGCAGCCCAGGACAGGGGGCCAACACCGGGGAGCTGTTTTTT. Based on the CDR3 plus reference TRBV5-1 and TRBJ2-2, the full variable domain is KAGVTQTPRYLIKTRGQQVTLSCSPISGHRSVSWYQQTPGQGLQFLFEYFSETQRNKGNFPGRFSGRQFSNSRSEMNVSTLELGDSALYLCASSPGQGANTGELFFGEGSRLTVL.

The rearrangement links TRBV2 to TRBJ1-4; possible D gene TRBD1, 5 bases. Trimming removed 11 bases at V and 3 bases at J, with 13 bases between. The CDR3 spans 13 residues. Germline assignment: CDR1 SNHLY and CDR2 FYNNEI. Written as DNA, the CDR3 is TGTGCCGGTTCAGGGTTGGCTAATGAAAAACTGTTTTTT. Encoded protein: CAGSGLANEKLFF.